Sequencing of this TCR beta chain was carried out in a study of CD8 T cells in ankylosing spondylitis. CDR1 SGHRS and CDR2 YFSETQ come from the germline V gene. The CDR3 totals 17 residues. Losses at the gene ends were 6 bases for V and 3 bases for J; bases not matched to a gene: 14. Study results and limitations: Apparently characteristic of ankylosing spondylitis blood was a TCR beta motif (eight highly homologous variants). The authors reported significant enrichment of disease-linked clones in matched ankylosing spondylitis synovial fluid.

The TCR beta libraries were generated through quantitative 5'-RACE incorporating molecular barcodes. One entry per CDR3 protein results from TCRdb running MiXCR on the 5' RACE reads. The sample has about 140,000 distinct CDR3 sequences; 7% to 9% are singletons. The table lists this clonotype with many counts. Its specificity is not known. The chain employs TRBV5-1 and TRBJ2-1, with 8 nucleotides matching TRBD2. Sequenced material: synovial fluid, either unsorted or a sorted T cell fraction (not recorded which). The TCR was taken from a male donor with ankylosing spondylitis. CDR3 residues: CASTSTIGAGGYNEQFF. CDR3 nucleotide sequence: TGCGCCAGCACATCCACAATCGGGGCGGGAGGCTACAATGAGCAGTTCTTC.